The 14 T cell receptor beta chains given below trace back to one sample, sequenced in a study of tumor-infiltrating lymphocytes in primary liver carcinoma. From 500 ng of total RNA, TCR beta-specific cDNA was reverse-transcribed using a constant-region primer. Libraries covering TCR beta were generated through three nested multiplex PCR rounds (using a slightly modified ARM-PCR). For about 11 cycles apiece, the opening two PCR rounds ran with TRBV1-TRBV30 forward primers and a C-beta reverse primer. TCRdb redid the calling of the multiplex PCR reads with MiXCR, one entry per CDR3 protein. The sample holds approximately 300,000 distinct CDR3 sequences, roughly two thirds seen once. Germline DNA was also extracted, and blood RNA derived from unsorted whole blood. Sequenced material: peripheral blood. These receptors originate from a man aged 35 to 55 with primary liver carcinoma and hepatitis B virus infection.

This clonotype has only a few counts. The gene calls are TRBV28 and TRBJ2-6; D call uncertain. The CDR3 length is 15 residues. The V gene's germline CDR1 is MDHEN and CDR2 SYDVKM. The V and J ends lost 6 bases and 0 bases respectively, with 9 bases between them. The CDR3 sequence is CASSSISSGANVLTF. The CDR3 DNA is TGTGCCAGCAGCTCTATCTCCTCTGGGGCCAACGTCCTGACTTTC.

In regard to this clonotype: Possible read error: a much larger clone is one base away. The CDR3 ends on some other residue instead of the conserved phenylalanine or tryptophan, so this is likely a read error. V gene TRBV12-3 or TRBV12-4 combines with J gene TRBJ1-1, with 7 bases identical to TRBD1. The V segment lost 3 bases and the J segment 4 bases; nucleotides outside the gene matches: 5. The CDR3 has 14 amino acids. This CDR3 is CASSFRGARTEAFI. In DNA, the CDR3 is TGTGCCAGCAGTTTCAGGGGGGCGCGCACTGAAGCTTTCATT.

This chain connects TRBV11-2 to TRBJ2-7; 7 bases are a match to TRBD2. This CDR3 has 15 residues. V lost 1 base to trimming and J lost 3 bases; unmatched junction nucleotides: 6. The germline V gene has CDR1 SGHAT and CDR2 FQNNGV. CDR3 protein: CASSLVGGGDYEQYF. In DNA, the CDR3 is TGTGCCAGCAGCTTAGTGGGGGGGGGGGACTACGAGCAGTACTTC.

Comment on this clonotype: Since the CDR3 does not end with the conserved phenylalanine or tryptophan, this likely comes from a read error. The chain recombines TRBV30 with TRBJ2-5; D gene uncertain. CDR3 length: 12 amino acids. CDR1 and CDR2 from the germline V gene are GTSNPN and SVGIG (reference sequence). V was pared by 3 bases and J by 4 bases, with 9 bases between. The CDR3 reads CAWSVGRETQYL. CDR3 DNA: TGTGCCTGGAGCGTAGGACGAGAGACCCAGTACCTC.

Details on this clonotype: One base away lies a much larger clone, so this may be a sequencing read error. The rearrangement joins TRBV12-3 or TRBV12-4 to TRBJ2-7; maybe TRBD2 (6 bases). The CDR3 covers 12 residues. The ends were cut back, 9 bases at V and 7 bases at J, with 16 bases in the middle. CDR3 DNA: TGTGCCAGGAGCGGACTAACCGAAGAGCAGTACTTC. It yields the protein CARSGLTEEQYF.

This clonotype appeared many times. The chain employs TRBV14 and TRBJ2-2; D remains unclear. CDR3 size: 11 residues. The V end was cut by 1 base, the J end by 9 bases, with 3 bases between. Germline loops: CDR1 SGHDN, CDR2 FVKESK. The CDR3 is CASSQVRELFF. The CDR3 DNA follows: TGTGCCAGCAGCCAAGTGCGGGAGCTGTTTTTT.

This rearrangement joins TRBV28 to TRBJ2-7; 8 nucleotides align to TRBD1. The CDR3 loop spans 12 amino acids. V lost 10 bases, J lost 10 bases, and 12 bases stayed unmatched. Per germline, CDR1 MDHEN and CDR2 SYDVKM. For the CDR3, the DNA is TGTGCCACCACCCCATCGGACAGGGTTCAGTACTTC. Its translation: CATTPSDRVQYF.

The chain combines TRBV6-6 with TRBJ2-2, with D possibly matching TRBD1 (5 bases). The CDR3 sequence is 15 residues long. The ends were cut back, 7 bases at V and 3 bases at J, with 15 bases in the middle. In germline, CDR1 is MNHNY, CDR2 SVGAGI (reference sequence). The CDR3 DNA is TGTGCCAGCAACCTAGGCAGGGTGGACACCGGGGAGCTGTTTTTT. Encoded protein: CASNLGRVDTGELFF.

This clonotype came up many times. V and J are TRBV10-3 and TRBJ2-2; 10 bases fit TRBD1. CDR1 and CDR2 (germline): ENHRY, SYGVKD. The V segment lost 5 bases and the J segment 4 bases; nucleotides outside the gene matches: 4. CDR3 length: 15 residues. CDR3 DNA sequence: TGTGCCATCAGTCGACAGGGGGCTCCCACCGGGGAGCTGTTTTTT. The encoded protein is CAISRQGAPTGELFF.

Regarding this clonotype: This may be a read error, as it is one base from a much larger clone. The chain has TRBV12-3 or TRBV12-4 and TRBJ2-3; D is ambiguous. The length of the CDR3 is 16 residues. The germline V and J ends were trimmed by 7 bases and 0 bases, with 17 bases remaining between them. The CDR3 region is CASTLSLTRSTDTQYF. The DNA for the CDR3 is TGTGCCAGCACCCTGAGCTTGACACGTAGCACAGATACGCAGTATTTT.

This clonotype has just a few counts. The rearrangement links TRBV11-3 to TRBJ2-1; no firm D call. Looked up from germline, CDR1 is SGHNT and CDR2 is YENEEA. Trimming shortened V by 8 bases and J by 3 bases, and 8 bases separated the two germline ends. The CDR3 is 12 residues long. CDR3 sequence (DNA): TGTGCCAGCTTAGAATACTACAATGAGCAGTTCTTC. This sequence encodes CASLEYYNEQFF.

V gene TRBV28 combines with J gene TRBJ2-7; the D is unclear. The CDR3 spans 16 residues. With 2 bases removed from V and 2 bases from J, the gap between germline ends came to 16 bases. Germline CDR1 MDHEN, CDR2 SYDVKM. CDR3 sequence: CASSLIGEVDPYEQYF. As DNA, the CDR3 is TGTGCCAGCAGTTTAATTGGAGAGGTCGATCCCTACGAGCAGTACTTC.

This clonotype was observed once. The chain employs TRBV11-2 and TRBJ2-3; D is possibly TRBD2 (6 bases). Germline-derived CDR1 and CDR2 are SGHAT and FQNNGV. The CDR3 runs to 12 residues. The CDR3, as DNA: TGTACTAGCAGCTTAGTTGGGTATACGCAGTATTTT. Its translation: CTSSLVGYTQYF.

This clonotype was detected once. A read error may be the cause here, since a much bigger clone is one base away. The chain joins TRBV7-8 to TRBJ2-7; TRBD2 matches at 8 bases. The germline V gene encodes CDR1 SGHVS and CDR2 FQNEAQ. This CDR3 comprises 13 residues. V shed 7 bases, J shed 2 bases, and the junction held 4 bases outside the gene matches. The chain's CDR3 is CASMGLDTYEQYF. CDR3 in DNA: TGTGCCAGCATGGGACTAGACACCTACGAGCAGTACTTC.